This entry describes one T cell receptor (beta chain). This clonotype occurred many times. No antigen is known for it. Base qualities are not at hand, and no much larger clone is one base apart. Sequencing instrument: Illumina HiSeq 1500. Clones were called with MiXCR by TCRdb after fastp trimmed the public reads at Q25, and only in-frame beta chains were retained. Each entry merges the rows of one CDR3 protein and shows their most common DNA and genes. Across this sample there are 76,000 or so distinct CDR3 sequences, with 3.7% seen only once. The ten biggest clones cover approximately 4.3% of the sample. The data were taken from a study of T cell repertoires in cytomegalovirus infection (dated by TCRdb to the late 2010s). General notes on the study: Because public TCR beta signatures pointed to carriage of CMV infection together with the matching HLA type, the HLA type of each donor mattered for the analysis.

Findings and caveats that apply to the study as a whole: In both this cohort and an independent approximately 400-donor cohort, the cumulative frequency of public TCR beta family members distinguished carriers of CMV infection plus the relevant HLA type. The ex vivo response was dominated by HLA-C-restricted CMV-specific TCR beta clonotypes, which also provided the single most frequent clonotype in two of eight donors.

The CDR3 numbers 16 residues from cysteine through phenylalanine. The read is trimmed to its CDR3 DNA, 48 bases read in frame from base 1. V and J are truncated by 0 bases and 4 bases respectively, leaving an intervening sequence of 15 bases. For CDR1 and CDR2, the germline V gene lists LGHNA and YSLEER. Material: PBMCs. The chain couples TRBV4-3 to TRBJ1-2, with the D gene uncertain. The sequence was obtained from a human donor in good health (CMV status not recorded). Some clones in this sample may be carry-over from other donors' samples. This receptor carries the CDR3 CASSQDIVWGSYGYTF. The DNA reads as follows: TGCGCCAGCAGCCAAGATATAGTTTGGGGAAGCTATGGCTACACCTTC.